Shown below are 15 T cell receptor beta chains from a single sample sequenced in a study of memory CD4+ T cells and cytomegalovirus serostatus. Produced via immunoSEQ multiplex PCR; TCRdb's table is partial and in-frame only. This table holds around 60,000 clones, roughly 84% found once. The sort gate was single viable CD3+CD4+CD8-CD45RO+ cells for memory CD4+ T cells. The material sequenced was memory CD4+ T cells from blood. Receptors were obtained from an adult in good health and CMV-seronegative. Some clones in this sample may be carry-over from other donors' samples.

The V gene is TRBV25-1, the J gene TRBJ2-6, with D hard to call. V was pared by 6 bases and J by 2 bases, with 8 bases between. Germline V gene lookup returns CDR1 MGHDK and CDR2 SYGVNS. The CDR3 is made up of 14 amino acids. The DNA of the CDR3 is TGTGCCAGCAGCCTAGGGACTGGGGCCAACGTCCTGACTTTC. Protein: CASSLGTGANVLTF.

The genes are TRBV4-2 and TRBJ2-6, with D possibly matching TRBD1 (5 bases). Trimming cost V 1 base and J 0 bases, with 13 bases left between them. The germline V gene encodes CDR1 LGHNA and CDR2 YNFKEQ. CDR3 length: 18 residues. In DNA form, the CDR3 reads TGTGCCAGCAGCCAAGCGCAGGGATCAGACTCTGGGGCCAACGTCCTGACTTTC. Its translation is CASSQAQGSDSGANVLTF.

The gene calls are TRBV5-1 and TRBJ1-1; D is unresolved. This CDR3 spans 13 amino acids. V was trimmed by 4 bases and J by 1 base, leaving 8 bases between them. Germline V gives CDR1 SGHRS, CDR2 YFSETQ. The CDR3 DNA sequence: TGCGCCAGCAGCGAGCAACCGAACACTGAAGCTTTCTTT. Protein product: CASSEQPNTEAFF.

This clone appeared once. This chain connects TRBV5-4 to TRBJ2-2, with a possible D match to TRBD2 (6 bases). The CDR3 sequence is 15 residues long. Per germline, CDR1 SGHNT and CDR2 YYREEE (reference sequence). V gave up 2 bases and J gave up 4 bases, with 12 bases separating them. CDR3 DNA: TGTGCCAGCAGCTTACCCGGGACTTTCACCGGGGAGCTGTTTTTT. It is translated as CASSLPGTFTGELFF.

The chain links TRBV9 to TRBJ2-7; 10 positions match TRBD1. Germline V lookup: CDR1 SGDLS, CDR2 YYNGEE. There are 15 residues in the CDR3. The J segment lost 3 bases and the V segment lost 2 bases, leaving 5 bases of the junction unmatched. This chain's CDR3 is CASSVTGTGVYEQYF. In DNA, the CDR3 is TGTGCCAGCAGCGTCACCGGGACAGGGGTCTACGAGCAGTACTTC.

V and J are TRBV4-1 and TRBJ1-1, with D possibly TRBD1 on 6 matching bases. Trimming stripped 1 base from V and 3 bases from J, with 12 bases between. Per germline, CDR1 MGHRA and CDR2 YSYEKL. CDR3 length: 15 amino acids. DNA for the CDR3: TGCGCCAGCAGCCAAGTAGGAGGGGGGTACACTGAAGCTTTCTTT. Amino acids: CASSQVGGGYTEAFF.

V usage is TRBV6-6 and J usage is TRBJ1-2; 12 nucleotides match TRBD1. Per germline, CDR1 MNHNY and CDR2 SVGAGI (reference sequence). The CDR3 consists of 15 residues. Trimming at V came to 6 bases and at J to 8 bases, leaving 10 bases not matched to a gene. The CDR3 sequence is CASSHRGTGGAGYTF. The CDR3, as DNA: TGTGCCAGCAGCCACCGAGGGACAGGGGGCGCGGGCTACACCTTC.

The chain joins TRBV9 to TRBJ1-1; no definite D call. V lost 3 bases and J lost 2, with 8 bases in between. The germline CDR1 and CDR2 sequences are SGDLS and YYNGEE. The CDR3 is made up of 13 amino acids. CDR3 region: CASSASLNTEAFF. The CDR3 DNA reads as TGTGCCAGCAGCGCGTCTCTTAACACTGAAGCTTTCTTT.

This clone has just one count. The chain is built from TRBV28 and TRBJ1-5; maybe TRBD1 (5 bases). The germline V and J ends were trimmed by 2 bases and 0 bases, with 8 bases remaining between them. There are 15 residues in the CDR3. Germline assignment: CDR1 MDHEN and CDR2 SYDVKM. The CDR3 is CASSLIGGSNQPQHF. CDR3 DNA: TGTGCCAGCAGTTTAATCGGGGGTAGCAATCAGCCCCAGCATTTT.

CDR3 sequence reads: CASSLGMGVFSGYTF. The CDR3 DNA is TGTGCCAGCAGCTTGGGTATGGGGGTCTTCTCTGGCTACACCTTC. The chain recombines TRBV7-9 with TRBJ1-2, with D possibly being TRBD1 (5 bases). Germline CDR1 is SEHNR and CDR2 is FQNEAQ (reference sequence). With 3 bases removed from V and 7 bases from J, the gap between germline ends came to 18 bases. There are 15 residues in the CDR3.

This sequence joins TRBV7-9 and TRBJ1-1, with a tentative D call TRBD1 (5 bases). CDR3 size: 16 residues. Trimming shortened V by 1 base and J by 8 bases, and 20 bases separated the two germline ends. Looked up from germline, CDR1 is SEHNR and CDR2 is FQNEAQ (reference sequence). CDR3 region: CASSLVRPRDHLEAFF. Written as DNA, the CDR3 is TGTGCCAGCAGCTTAGTAAGACCCCGGGACCACTTAGAAGCTTTCTTT.

This clone was seen only a few times. The chain joins TRBV5-1 to TRBJ2-7, with TRBD1 matching over 7 bases. Unmatched junction bases numbered 17, after V lost 7 bases and J lost 4 bases. The CDR3 is 16 residues long. From germline, CDR1 is SGHRS and CDR2 YFSETQ. CDR3 amino acids: CASRFNRSGGRYEQYF. DNA of the CDR3: TGCGCCAGCCGTTTTAACCGTTCAGGGGGACGGTACGAGCAGTACTTC.

CDR3 region: CACGLTGNNEKLFF. The CDR3 bases are TGTGCCTGTGGACTTACAGGGAATAATGAAAAACTGTTTTTT. The V call is TRBV30, the J call TRBJ1-4, with a weak D call TRBD1 (6 bases). Germline loops: CDR1 GTSNPN, CDR2 SVGIG (reference sequence). CDR3 length equals 14 residues. Trimming pared 6 bases from V and 4 bases from J, leaving 15 bases between.

The chain couples TRBV11-1 to TRBJ2-5, with D perhaps assigned TRBD1 or TRBD2 (6 bases each). Trimming took off 6 bases at V and 4 bases at J, with 12 bases between the two ends. The CDR3 loop spans 13 amino acids. Germline CDR1 reads SGHAT; CDR2 reads FQDESV (reference sequence). Here the CDR3 reads CASSPGAGETQYF. Here the CDR3 DNA reads TGTGCCAGCAGTCCGGGGGCCGGAGAGACCCAGTACTTC.

This clone was seen just once. The chain joins TRBV5-1 to TRBJ2-3, with 9 bases identical to TRBD2. This CDR3 has 17 amino acids. CDR1 is SGHRS and CDR2 is YFSETQ in the germline V gene. J lost 4 bases, V lost 4 bases, and 13 bases had no gene match. The CDR3 sequence is CASSQWTSALWADTQYF. The CDR3 DNA is TGCGCCAGCAGCCAATGGACTAGCGCCCTCTGGGCAGATACGCAGTATTTT.